This paragraph reports one T cell receptor beta chain. These data belong to a study of OX40 agonist ivuxolimab in advanced cancers. On the study more broadly: Dose-escalation patients suffered from hepatocellular carcinoma, melanoma, renal cell or head and neck cancer. A partial response was reached by three patients: one with hepatocellular carcinoma and two with cutaneous melanoma.

Trimming removed 3 bases from V and 10 bases from J, with 21 bases in between. The CDR3 runs 15 residues. Per germline, CDR1 KGHSH and CDR2 LQKENI. Sequenced by immunoSEQ multiplex PCR; TCRdb stores in-frame clones only, minus some. The sample has roughly 100,000 clones; around four fifths are singletons. The specimen was CD4+ or CD8+ T cells sorted from blood, collected in a trial of the OX40 agonist ivuxolimab. The chain combines TRBV18 with TRBJ1-2, with a tentative D call TRBD1 (5 bases). This TCR was recovered from an adult with an advanced solid tumor such as melanoma, head and neck, liver or kidney cancer. Here the CDR3 reads CASSPGGVGPISYTF. For the CDR3, the DNA is TGTGCCAGCTCACCTGGGGGGGTCGGACCGATCTCCTACACCTTC.